Listed here are 30 T cell receptor beta chains from one sample, sequenced in a study of neurological immune-mediated disorders. TCRdb fed the 5' RACE reads into MiXCR, producing one record per CDR3 protein. There are about 14,000 distinct CDR3 sequences in the sample; about 13% occur only once, and 41% lies in the top ten. The sequencing input was CD8+ T cells from blood. These receptors all stem from a female donor with HTLV-1-associated myelopathy (HAM/TSP).

The chain employs TRBV7-9 and TRBJ2-5; possibly TRBD2 for D (6 bases). The CDR3 loop spans 15 amino acids. V lost 5 bases and J lost 3, with 16 bases in between. CDR1 and CDR2 (germline): SEHNR, FQNEAQ (reference sequence). The CDR3 loop is CASSPNRGGEETQYF. The CDR3 DNA reads as TGTGCCAGCAGCCCGAACCGGGGAGGTGAAGAGACCCAGTACTTC.

At least ten counts were recorded for this clonotype. This rearrangement joins TRBV5-1 to TRBJ1-2, with TRBD1 matching 10 bases. After removal of 1 base from V and 2 bases from J, the junction contained 2 bases not matched to a gene. Germline assignment: CDR1 SGHRS and CDR2 YFSETQ. The CDR3 covers 15 residues. CDR3 amino acids: CASSLLGQGNYGYTF. CDR3 coding DNA: TGCGCCAGCAGCTTGTTGGGACAGGGGAACTATGGCTACACCTTC.

This clonotype has at least ten counts. V is TRBV5-5 and J is TRBJ1-1; D is unclear. V shed 0 bases and J shed 1 base, with 16 bases lying between them. The CDR3 covers 17 residues. Looked up from germline, CDR1 is SGHKS and CDR2 is YYEKEE (reference sequence). CDR3 protein: CASSLAPGGWGNTEAFF. The CDR3 nucleotides read TGTGCCAGCAGCTTGGCCCCAGGAGGGTGGGGGAACACTGAAGCTTTCTTT.

This clonotype occurred many times. The chain employs TRBV7-9 and TRBJ2-5, with D tentatively TRBD2 (5 bases). Trimming cost V 3 bases and J 2 bases, with 10 bases left between them. Germline V gives CDR1 SEHNR, CDR2 FQNEAQ (reference sequence). This CDR3 is 14 amino acids long. CDR3 residues: CASSFFERQETQYF. CDR3 nucleotide sequence: TGTGCCAGCAGCTTTTTTGAGCGGCAAGAGACCCAGTACTTC. The whole variable domain, filled in from reference TRBV7-9 and TRBJ2-5, reads DTGVSQNPRHKITKRGQNVTFRCDPISEHNRLYWYRQTLGQGPEFLTYFQNEAQLEKSRLLSDRFSAERPKGSFSTLEIQRTEQGDSAMYLCASSFFERQETQYFGPGTRLLVL.

This clonotype was counted many times. This rearrangement joins TRBV20-1 to TRBJ2-1; a possible D gene is TRBD2 (6 bases). Germline V gene sequence: CDR1 DFQATT, CDR2 SNEGSKA (reference sequence). The CDR3 is made up of 15 amino acids. V was pared by 3 bases and J by 5 bases, with 17 bases between. CDR3 DNA: TGCAGTGCTAGCAGTAGCGGAAGGGCAAACAATGAGCAGTTCTTC. The encoded protein is CSASSSGRANNEQFF.

This clonotype was recorded at least ten times. The rearrangement links TRBV5-1 to TRBJ2-7; 7 nucleotides align to TRBD1. Germline V gene sequence: CDR1 SGHRS, CDR2 YFSETQ. With V trimmed by 4 bases and J by 3 bases, 10 bases remained unmatched. This CDR3 comprises 15 residues. CDR3 residues: CASSLGTAVHYEQYF. The CDR3 nucleotides read TGCGCCAGCAGCCTGGGGACAGCCGTCCACTACGAGCAGTACTTC. Full variable domain (remainder filled in from reference TRBV5-1 and TRBJ2-7): KAGVTQTPRYLIKTRGQQVTLSCSPISGHRSVSWYQQTPGQGLQFLFEYFSETQRNKGNFPGRFSGRQFSNSRSEMNVSTLELGDSALYLCASSLGTAVHYEQYFGPGTRLTVT.

This clonotype was detected ten times or more. The DNA of the CDR3 is TGTGCCAGCAGCTCATGGGACAACATGAACACTGAAGCTTTCTTT. Translation gives CASSSWDNMNTEAFF. This rearrangement joins TRBV11-2 to TRBJ1-1; tentatively, D is TRBD1 (6 bases). V lost 4 bases, J lost 0 bases, and 12 bases lay in between. The CDR3 sequence is 15 residues long. Germline V gene lookup returns CDR1 SGHAT and CDR2 FQNNGV.

This clonotype was counted between two and nine times. A single base separates this from a much larger clone, so it may be a read error. The CDR3 protein is CASSMWSSYEQYF. CDR3 nucleotides: TGTGCCAGCAGTATGTGGAGCTCCTACGAGCAGTACTTC. The chain recombines TRBV27 with TRBJ2-7, with D unclear. The CDR3 spans 13 residues. Germline lookup yields CDR1 MNHEY and CDR2 SMNVEV (reference sequence). The V and J ends lost 5 bases and 0 bases respectively, with 8 bases between them.

This clonotype was seen repeatedly, ten times or more. The chain joins TRBV27 to TRBJ2-7; D not resolved. Germline assignment: CDR1 MNHEY and CDR2 SMNVEV (reference sequence). CDR3 size: 13 residues. V shed 2 bases and J shed 0 bases, with 5 bases lying between them. CDR3 sequence: CASSLAASYEQYF. The DNA of the CDR3 is TGTGCCAGCAGTTTAGCGGCCTCCTACGAGCAGTACTTC.

In this sample, this clonotype turned up many times. The rearrangement links TRBV5-4 to TRBJ2-1, with unresolved D. Germline V lookup: CDR1 SGHNT, CDR2 YYREEE (reference sequence). This CDR3 region has 14 residues. Trimming stripped 6 bases from V and 5 bases from J, with 15 bases between. CDR3 nucleotide sequence: TGTGCCAGCAACGACTTTGGTGGACACAATGAGCAGTTCTTC. Translated, it gives CASNDFGGHNEQFF.

This clonotype was recorded many times. This sequence joins TRBV7-6 and TRBJ2-7; the match to TRBD2 covers 7 bases. The CDR3 extends over 17 amino acids. Germline V gene lookup returns CDR1 SGHVS and CDR2 FNYEAQ. Trimming at V came to 1 base and at J to 4 bases, leaving 13 bases not matched to a gene. DNA for the CDR3: TGTGCCAGCAGCTTAGAACCAGGGCCCCTGCGGGAGTACGAGCAGTACTTC. It translates to CASSLEPGPLREYEQYF.

To note about this clonotype: Given a much more abundant clone one base away, this may be a read error. The chain links TRBV5-5 to TRBJ2-7; D tentatively reads TRBD1 or TRBD2 (5 bases each). This CDR3 has 13 amino acids. Trimming cost V 4 bases and J 5 bases, with 13 bases left between them. From germline, CDR1 is SGHKS and CDR2 YYEKEE (reference sequence). The CDR3 region is CASSQGPWHEQYF. As DNA, the CDR3 is TGTGCCAGCAGCCAGGGACCGTGGCACGAGCAGTACTTC.

This clonotype was picked up a small number of times. This chain uses TRBV13 with TRBJ2-7, with 13 bases identical to TRBD2. After removal of 5 bases from V and 1 base from J, the junction contained 8 bases not matched to a gene. This CDR3 has 17 residues. Germline loops: CDR1 PRHDT, CDR2 FYEKMQ (reference sequence). The CDR3 DNA is TGTGCCAGCAGCATCGGACTAGCGGGAGTTTTGTCCTACGAGCAGTACTTC. This sequence encodes CASSIGLAGVLSYEQYF.

This clonotype was detected many times. The genes are TRBV2 and TRBJ2-2; TRBD2 aligns across 7 bases. From germline, CDR1 is SNHLY and CDR2 FYNNEI. V gave up 7 bases and J gave up 6 bases; unmatched junction bases: 8. This CDR3 contains 14 residues. CDR3 DNA: TGTGCCAGCACCCCCAGACGGGAGGCCGGGGAGCTGTTTTTT. This encodes CASTPRREAGELFF.

This clonotype has a count of ten or more. V usage is TRBV9 and J usage is TRBJ2-5; perhaps D is TRBD1 or TRBD2 (5 bases each). Trimming took 3 bases from V and 3 from J, leaving 9 bases between them. Germline CDR1 is SGDLS and CDR2 is YYNGEE. The CDR3 loop spans 13 amino acids. CDR3 nucleotides: TGTGCCAGCAGCGCTCTGGGGGAAGAGACCCAGTACTTC. The encoded protein is CASSALGEETQYF.

Many counts were recorded for this clonotype. The rearrangement uses TRBV20-1 and TRBJ1-4; D is uncertain. Germline assignment: CDR1 DFQATT and CDR2 SNEGSKA (reference sequence). The CDR3 consists of 13 residues. Trimming stripped 6 bases from V and 2 bases from J, with 10 bases between. Written as DNA, the CDR3 is TGCAGTGCCCCGTATGGGACTAATGAAAAACTGTTTTTT. Protein sequence: CSAPYGTNEKLFF.

This clonotype was seen many times. The chain employs TRBV28 and TRBJ2-5, with D perhaps matching TRBD1 (5 bases). CDR1 MDHEN and CDR2 SYDVKM come from the germline V gene. The ends were cut back, 1 base at V and 5 bases at J, with 17 bases in the middle. The CDR3 totals 16 residues. CDR3 DNA: TGTGCCAGCAGTTTATATACAGGCAAGTGGTCGGAGACCCAGTACTTC. It translates to CASSLYTGKWSETQYF.

At least ten counts were recorded for this clonotype. V gene TRBV7-8 combines with J gene TRBJ2-1, with 11 bases that match TRBD2. The germline V gene encodes CDR1 SGHVS and CDR2 FQNEAQ. J lost 5 bases, V lost 3 bases, and 12 bases had no gene match. This CDR3 has 18 residues. This CDR3 is CASSFPPTSSGRNNEQFF. The CDR3 DNA is TGTGCCAGCAGCTTCCCCCCCACTTCTAGCGGGAGGAACAATGAGCAGTTCTTC.

On this clonotype itself: A read error is possible here, since a much larger clone lies one base away. The rearrangement uses TRBV7-7 and TRBJ2-7; D remains ambiguous. This CDR3 is built from 13 residues. The V gene's germline CDR1 is SSHAT and CDR2 FNYEAQ (reference sequence). The CDR3 nucleotides are TGTGCTAGCAGCTTCGATGCCGGCTACGAGCATTACTTC. This sequence encodes CASSFDAGYEHYF.

This clonotype was found many times. The chain recombines TRBV4-1 with TRBJ2-3; TRBD2 agrees at 11 bases. V was clipped by 0 bases and J by 2 bases; unmatched bases: 7. The CDR3 is 18 amino acids. Germline V gives CDR1 MGHRA, CDR2 YSYEKL. The CDR3 loop is CASSQEGLAAAYTDTQYF. The CDR3 DNA sequence: TGCGCCAGCAGCCAAGAGGGACTAGCGGCCGCTTACACAGATACGCAGTATTTT.

This clonotype was seen ten or more times. The chain links TRBV29-1 to TRBJ2-1; D not resolved. Germline assignment: CDR1 SQVTM and CDR2 ANQGSEA. The CDR3 has 11 amino acids. Trimming pared 7 bases from V and 7 bases from J, leaving 11 bases between. In DNA, the CDR3 is TGCAGCGGCCAATGGAAGAATGAGCAGTTCTTC. Protein sequence: CSGQWKNEQFF.

This clonotype showed up many times. The chain uses TRBV7-9 and TRBJ2-1, with 13 bases that match TRBD2. The CDR3 covers 19 residues. Germline CDR1 and CDR2: SEHNR and FQNEAQ (reference sequence). V was clipped by 3 bases and J by 8 bases; unmatched bases: 16. The CDR3 region has the DNA TGTGCCAGCAGCTTCGGTACTAGCGGGAGGGCCGGAGATTGGTATGAGCAGTTCTTC. It is translated as CASSFGTSGRAGDWYEQFF. The full variable domain, with the rest looked up from reference TRBV7-9 and TRBJ2-1, is DTGVSQNPRHKITKRGQNVTFRCDPISEHNRLYWYRQTLGQGPEFLTYFQNEAQLEKSRLLSDRFSAERPKGSFSTLEIQRTEQGDSAMYLCASSFGTSGRAGDWYEQFFGPGTRLTVL.

To note about this clonotype: This could be a read error, since a much larger clone is one nucleotide away. The gene calls are TRBV29-1 and TRBJ2-5; 8 bases fit TRBD1. The trim removed 6 bases at V and 5 bases at J, leaving 11 bases unmatched. CDR1 and CDR2 from the germline V gene are SQVTM and ANQGSEA. There are 14 residues in the CDR3. CDR3 in amino acids: CSVGDRRREETQYF. CDR3 nucleotides: TGCAGCGTGGGGGACAGGCGGAGAGAGGAGACCCAGTACTTC.

This clonotype was counted ten times or more. This chain connects TRBV7-9 to TRBJ1-2; D perhaps matches TRBD1 (5 bases). Germline V gene data show CDR1 as SEHNR and CDR2 as FQNEAQ (reference sequence). Trimming left V 3 bases short and J 8 bases short, with 25 bases between. The CDR3 consists of 17 residues. CDR3 DNA: TGTGCCAGCAGCTTTGGTAGGGACTCATCTATTGGGCACGGCTACACCTTC. It yields the protein CASSFGRDSSIGHGYTF.

The V call is TRBV7-6, the J call TRBJ1-2; the D gene is possibly TRBD1 (5 bases). The CDR3 runs to 13 residues. CDR1 and CDR2 (germline): SGHVS, FNYEAQ. The V and J ends lost 5 bases and 7 bases respectively, with 14 bases between them. The DNA for the CDR3 is TGTGCCAGCAGCAGACCCGGACACACTGGCTACACCTTC. Its translation: CASSRPGHTGYTF.

This clonotype was seen repeatedly, ten times or more. The chain carries TRBV4-1 and TRBJ2-3; 15 positions agree with TRBD2. The CDR3 loop spans 16 amino acids. Germline trimming cut 4 bases from V and 6 bases from J; bases unmatched to any gene: 5. Germline V gene lookup returns CDR1 MGHRA and CDR2 YSYEKL. This chain's CDR3 is CASSLGTSGRYDTQYF. CDR3 nucleotides: TGCGCCAGCAGCCTTGGGACTAGCGGGAGGTACGATACGCAGTATTTT.

This clonotype was seen repeatedly, ten times or more. The chain uses TRBV29-1 and TRBJ2-7; D perhaps matches TRBD1 (6 bases). This CDR3 is 15 amino acids long. With 5 bases removed from V and 0 bases from J, the gap between germline ends came to 17 bases. Germline CDR1 reads SQVTM; CDR2 reads ANQGSEA. The CDR3 region is CSVTWPDRLSYEQYF. Here the CDR3 DNA reads TGCAGCGTTACATGGCCTGACAGGCTCTCCTACGAGCAGTACTTC.

This clonotype was seen ten or more times. The rearrangement uses TRBV6-2 or TRBV6-3 and TRBJ1-5, with TRBD1 matching 10 bases. The CDR3 runs to 13 residues. V dropped 11 bases and J dropped 6; count of bases not matched to a gene: 7. From germline, CDR1 is MNHEY and CDR2 SVGEGT. The DNA for the CDR3 is TGTGCCGGCGGGACAGGGGCCGCTCAGCCCCAGCATTTT. It encodes CAGGTGAAQPQHF.

This clonotype was counted many times. This chain connects TRBV20-1 to TRBJ2-1; D is possibly TRBD2 (6 bases). This CDR3 region has 15 residues. Trimming stripped 5 bases from V and 6 bases from J, with 20 bases between. Germline lookup yields CDR1 DFQATT and CDR2 SNEGSKA (reference sequence). CDR3 DNA sequence: TGCAGTGCTGATCGGGGGTCTAGCGAGATCAATGAGCAGTTCTTC. Translating gives CSADRGSSEINEQFF.

This clonotype was detected many times. This chain connects TRBV5-1 to TRBJ2-7; TRBD2 might be the D (5 bases). The CDR3 has 15 residues. Germline CDR1 is SGHRS and CDR2 is YFSETQ. The V end lost 4 bases, the J end lost 5 bases, and 19 bases lay between the germline ends. The CDR3 bases are TGCGCCAGCAGCCCGCGGATCGAGGGAAGACACGAGCAGTACTTC. Its protein is CASSPRIEGRHEQYF.